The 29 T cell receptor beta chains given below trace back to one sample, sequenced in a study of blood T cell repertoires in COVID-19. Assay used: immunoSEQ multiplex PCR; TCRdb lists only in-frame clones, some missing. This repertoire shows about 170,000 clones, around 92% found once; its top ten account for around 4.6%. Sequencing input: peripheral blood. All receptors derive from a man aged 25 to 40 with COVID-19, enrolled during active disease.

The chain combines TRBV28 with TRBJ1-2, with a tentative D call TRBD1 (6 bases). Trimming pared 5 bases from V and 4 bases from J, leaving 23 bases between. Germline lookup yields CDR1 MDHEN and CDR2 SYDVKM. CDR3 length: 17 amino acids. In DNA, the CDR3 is TGTGCCAGCAGTAGGCCTGACAGGACGGCGTCACTCTATGGCTACACCTTC. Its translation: CASSRPDRTASLYGYTF.

In DNA form, the CDR3 reads TGTGCCAGCAGCTGGACCCCGGGACTAGCTAGTAATGAGCAGTTCTTC. This gives the protein CASSWTPGLASNEQFF. This sequence joins TRBV7-2 and TRBJ2-1; 9 nucleotides agree with TRBD2. V gave up 4 bases and J gave up 7 bases; unmatched junction bases: 11. Germline CDR1 and CDR2: SGHTA and FQGNSA. This CDR3 spans 16 amino acids.

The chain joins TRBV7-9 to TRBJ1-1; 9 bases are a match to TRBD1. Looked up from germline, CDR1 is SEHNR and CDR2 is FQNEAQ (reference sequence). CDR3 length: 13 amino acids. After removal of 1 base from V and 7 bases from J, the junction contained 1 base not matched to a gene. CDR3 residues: CASSLGQGGEAFF. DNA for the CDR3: TGTGCCAGCAGCTTAGGACAGGGGGGTGAAGCTTTCTTT.

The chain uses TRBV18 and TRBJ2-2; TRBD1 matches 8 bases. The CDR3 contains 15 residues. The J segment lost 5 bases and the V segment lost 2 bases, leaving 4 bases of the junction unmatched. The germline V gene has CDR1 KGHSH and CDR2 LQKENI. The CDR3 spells CASSPGTGSTGELFF. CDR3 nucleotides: TGTGCCAGCTCACCAGGGACAGGTTCTACCGGGGAGCTGTTTTTT.

DNA for the CDR3: TGTGCCAGCTCACCTGGAGGGGAAGGGAATGAAAAACTGTTTTTT. It yields the protein CASSPGGEGNEKLFF. This rearrangement joins TRBV18 to TRBJ1-4; possibly TRBD1 for D (5 bases). This CDR3 is built from 15 residues. CDR1 and CDR2 (germline): KGHSH, LQKENI. Trimming took off 3 bases at V and 5 bases at J, with 13 bases between the two ends.

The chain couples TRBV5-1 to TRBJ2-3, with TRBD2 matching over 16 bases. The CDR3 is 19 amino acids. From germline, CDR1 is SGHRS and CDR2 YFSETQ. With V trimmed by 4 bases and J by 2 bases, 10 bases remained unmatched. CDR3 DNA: TGCGCCAGCAGCGGGGGACTAGCGGGAGGGCCAGGGAACACAGATACGCAGTATTTT. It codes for CASSGGLAGGPGNTDTQYF. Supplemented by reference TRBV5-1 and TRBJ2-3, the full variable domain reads KAGVTQTPRYLIKTRGQQVTLSCSPISGHRSVSWYQQTPGQGLQFLFEYFSETQRNKGNFPGRFSGRQFSNSRSEMNVSTLELGDSALYLCASSGGLAGGPGNTDTQYFGPGTRLTVL.

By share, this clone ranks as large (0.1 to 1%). The CDR3 sequence: CASSDPNTGYNQPQHF. CDR3 nucleotides: TGTGCCAGCAGTGACCCGAACACAGGGTACAATCAGCCCCAGCATTTT. This chain connects TRBV2 to TRBJ1-5, with D maybe TRBD1 (6 bases). The CDR3 is 16 residues long. Trimming cost V 3 bases and J 3 bases, with 15 bases left between them. The germline gives CDR1 SNHLY, CDR2 FYNNEI.

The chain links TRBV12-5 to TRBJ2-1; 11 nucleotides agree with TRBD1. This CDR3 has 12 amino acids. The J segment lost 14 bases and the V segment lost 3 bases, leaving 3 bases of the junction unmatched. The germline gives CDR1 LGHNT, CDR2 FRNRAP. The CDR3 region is CASGFGTGGKFF. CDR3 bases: TGTGCTAGTGGTTTCGGGACAGGGGGTAAGTTCTTC.

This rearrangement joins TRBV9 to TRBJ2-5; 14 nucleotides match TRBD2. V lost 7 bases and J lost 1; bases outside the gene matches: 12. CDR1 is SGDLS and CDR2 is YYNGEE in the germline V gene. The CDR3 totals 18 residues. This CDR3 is CASGRGTSGGGTQETQYF. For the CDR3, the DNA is TGTGCCAGCGGCCGCGGGACTAGCGGGGGCGGGACCCAAGAGACCCAGTACTTC.

CDR3 in amino acids: CASSLRQGSYEQYF. In nucleotides, the CDR3 is TGTGCCAGCAGCTTGAGACAGGGCTCTTACGAGCAGTACTTC. The chain has TRBV5-5 and TRBJ2-7; TRBD1 agrees at 7 bases. This CDR3 region has 14 residues. Germline V gene data show CDR1 as SGHKS and CDR2 as YYEKEE (reference sequence). Trimming removed 1 base from V and 4 bases from J; junction bases left unmatched: 5.

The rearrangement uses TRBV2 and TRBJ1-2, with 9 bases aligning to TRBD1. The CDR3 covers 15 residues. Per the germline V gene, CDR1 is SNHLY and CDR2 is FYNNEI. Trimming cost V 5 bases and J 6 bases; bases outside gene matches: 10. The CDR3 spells CASSITGQGLDGYTF. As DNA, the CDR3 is TGTGCCAGCAGTATAACGGGACAGGGTTTGGATGGCTACACCTTC.

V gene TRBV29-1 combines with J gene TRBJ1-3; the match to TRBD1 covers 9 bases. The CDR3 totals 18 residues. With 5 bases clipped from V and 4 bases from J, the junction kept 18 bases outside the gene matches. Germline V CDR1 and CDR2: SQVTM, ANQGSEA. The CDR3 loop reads CSVFGVFKTGGAGNTIYF. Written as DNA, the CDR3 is TGCAGCGTTTTTGGGGTCTTCAAAACAGGGGGCGCGGGAAACACCATATATTTT.

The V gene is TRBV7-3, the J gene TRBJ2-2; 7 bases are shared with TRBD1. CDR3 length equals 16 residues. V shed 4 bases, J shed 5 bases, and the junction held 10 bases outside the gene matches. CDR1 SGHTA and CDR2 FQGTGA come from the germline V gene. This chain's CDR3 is CASSWDRDRVTGELFF. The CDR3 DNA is TGTGCCAGCAGCTGGGACCGGGACAGAGTGACCGGGGAGCTGTTTTTT.

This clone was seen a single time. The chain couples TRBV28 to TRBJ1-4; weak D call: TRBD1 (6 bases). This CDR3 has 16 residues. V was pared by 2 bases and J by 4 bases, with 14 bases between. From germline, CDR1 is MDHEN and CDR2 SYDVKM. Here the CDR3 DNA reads TGTGCCAGCAGTTTAATGGGGGCAGTCAGTAATGAAAAACTGTTTTTT. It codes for CASSLMGAVSNEKLFF.

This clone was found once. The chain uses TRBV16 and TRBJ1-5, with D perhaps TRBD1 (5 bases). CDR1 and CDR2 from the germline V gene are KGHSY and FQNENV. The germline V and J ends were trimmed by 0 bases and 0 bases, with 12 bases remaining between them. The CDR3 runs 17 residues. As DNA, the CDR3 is TGTGCCAGCAGCCAATCTCTGGGGCAGTATAGCAATCAGCCCCAGCATTTT. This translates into CASSQSLGQYSNQPQHF.

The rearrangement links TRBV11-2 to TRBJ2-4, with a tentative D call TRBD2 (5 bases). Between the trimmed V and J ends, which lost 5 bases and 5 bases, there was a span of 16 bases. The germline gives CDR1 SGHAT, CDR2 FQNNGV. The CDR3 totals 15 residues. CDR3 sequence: CASSLSGVPENIQYF. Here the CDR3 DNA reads TGTGCCAGCAGCCTTTCCGGGGTCCCCGAAAACATTCAGTACTTC.

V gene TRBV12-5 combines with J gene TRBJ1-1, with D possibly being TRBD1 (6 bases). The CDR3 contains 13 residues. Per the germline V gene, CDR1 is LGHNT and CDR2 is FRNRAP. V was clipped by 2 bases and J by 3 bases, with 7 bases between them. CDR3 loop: CASGLPGDTEAFF. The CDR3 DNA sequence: TGTGCTAGTGGTTTGCCAGGGGACACTGAAGCTTTCTTT.

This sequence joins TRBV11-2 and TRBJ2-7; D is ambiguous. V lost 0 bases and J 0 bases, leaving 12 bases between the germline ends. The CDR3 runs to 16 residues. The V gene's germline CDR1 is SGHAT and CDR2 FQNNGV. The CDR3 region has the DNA TGTGCCAGCAGCTTAGACCTGGGCAGAATCTCCTACGAGCAGTACTTC. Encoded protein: CASSLDLGRISYEQYF.

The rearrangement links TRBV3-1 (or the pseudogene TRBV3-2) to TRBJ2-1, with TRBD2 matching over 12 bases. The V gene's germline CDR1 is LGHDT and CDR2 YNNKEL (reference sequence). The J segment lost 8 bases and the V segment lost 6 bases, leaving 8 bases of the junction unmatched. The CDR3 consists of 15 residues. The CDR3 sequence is CASRIGLAGFDEQFF. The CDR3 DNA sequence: TGTGCCAGCAGGATTGGACTAGCGGGGTTCGATGAGCAGTTCTTC.

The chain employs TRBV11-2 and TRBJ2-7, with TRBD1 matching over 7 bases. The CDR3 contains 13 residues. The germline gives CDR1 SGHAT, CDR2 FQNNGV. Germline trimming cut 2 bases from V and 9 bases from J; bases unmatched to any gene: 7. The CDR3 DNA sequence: TGTGCCAGCAGCTTACCGGGACAGAGGAGGCAGTACTTC. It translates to CASSLPGQRRQYF.

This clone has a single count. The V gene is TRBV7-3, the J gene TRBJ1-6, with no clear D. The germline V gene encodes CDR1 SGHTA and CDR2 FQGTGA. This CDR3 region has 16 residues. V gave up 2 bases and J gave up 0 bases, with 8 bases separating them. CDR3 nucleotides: TGTGCCAGCAGCTTACAGGCGAGCTCCTATAATTCACCCCTCCACTTT. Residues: CASSLQASSYNSPLHF.

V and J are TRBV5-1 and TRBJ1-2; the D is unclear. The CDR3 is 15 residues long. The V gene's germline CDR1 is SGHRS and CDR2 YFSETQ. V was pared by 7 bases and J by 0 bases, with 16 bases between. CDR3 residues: CASAPGGVANYGYTF. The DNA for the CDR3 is TGCGCCAGCGCCCCGGGAGGAGTCGCTAACTATGGCTACACCTTC.

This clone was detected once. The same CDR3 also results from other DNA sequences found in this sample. The CDR3 DNA sequence: TGTGCCAGCAGCTTAGGAGGAACAGGGGGGAACACTGAAGCTTTCTTT. This codes for CASSLGGTGGNTEAFF. The chain couples TRBV7-2 to TRBJ1-1; 8 bases agree with TRBD1. CDR1 and CDR2 (germline): SGHTA, FQGNSA. CDR3 length: 16 amino acids. The trim removed 1 base at V and 1 base at J, leaving 5 bases unmatched.

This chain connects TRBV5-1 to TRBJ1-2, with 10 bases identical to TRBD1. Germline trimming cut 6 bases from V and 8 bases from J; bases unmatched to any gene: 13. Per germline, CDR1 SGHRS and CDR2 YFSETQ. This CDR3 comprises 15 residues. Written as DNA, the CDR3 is TGCGCCAGCACCACATCCCTCGGGACAGGGGAAGGCTACACCTTC. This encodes CASTTSLGTGEGYTF.

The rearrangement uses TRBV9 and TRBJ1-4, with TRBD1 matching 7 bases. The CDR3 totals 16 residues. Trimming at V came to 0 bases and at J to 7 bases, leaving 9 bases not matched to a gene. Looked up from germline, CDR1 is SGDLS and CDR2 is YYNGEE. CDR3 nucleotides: TGTGCCAGCAGCGTAGGGGGACAGCTACCTTTTGAAAAACTGTTTTTT. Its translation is CASSVGGQLPFEKLFF.

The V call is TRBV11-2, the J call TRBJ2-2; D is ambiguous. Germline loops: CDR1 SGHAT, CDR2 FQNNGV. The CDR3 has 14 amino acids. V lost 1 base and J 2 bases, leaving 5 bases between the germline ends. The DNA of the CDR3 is TGTGCCAGCAGCTTAGGCACAAACACCGGGGAGCTGTTTTTT. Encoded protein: CASSLGTNTGELFF.

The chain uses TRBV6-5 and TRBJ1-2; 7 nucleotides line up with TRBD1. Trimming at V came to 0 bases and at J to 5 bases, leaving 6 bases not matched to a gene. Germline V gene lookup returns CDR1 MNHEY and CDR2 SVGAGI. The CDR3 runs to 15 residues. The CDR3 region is CASSYSLGGFYGYTF. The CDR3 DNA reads TGTGCCAGCAGTTACTCGTTAGGGGGCTTTTATGGCTACACCTTC.

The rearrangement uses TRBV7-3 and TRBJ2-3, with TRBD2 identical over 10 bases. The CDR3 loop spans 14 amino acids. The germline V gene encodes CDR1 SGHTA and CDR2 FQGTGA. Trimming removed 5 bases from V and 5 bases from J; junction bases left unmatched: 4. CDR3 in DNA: TGTGCCAGCAGCGGCACTAGCGGGGAAGATACGCAGTATTTT. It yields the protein CASSGTSGEDTQYF.

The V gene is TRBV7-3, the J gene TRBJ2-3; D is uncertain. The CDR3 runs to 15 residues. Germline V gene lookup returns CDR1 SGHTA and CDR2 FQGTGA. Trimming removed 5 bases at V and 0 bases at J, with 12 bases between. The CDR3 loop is CASSQSMVSTDTQYF. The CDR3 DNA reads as TGTGCCAGCAGCCAAAGCATGGTTAGCACAGATACGCAGTATTTT. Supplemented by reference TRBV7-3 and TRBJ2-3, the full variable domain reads GAGVSQTPSNKVTEKGKYVELRCDPISGHTALYWYRQSLGQGPEFLIYFQGTGAADDSGLPNDRFFAVRPEGSVSTLKIQRTERGDSAVYLCASSQSMVSTDTQYFGPGTRLTVL.